This passage covers 30 T cell receptor beta chains from one sample sequenced in a study of T cell changes during pregnancy in multiple sclerosis. Sequenced by immunoSEQ multiplex PCR; TCRdb stores in-frame clones only, minus some. The sample has 50,000 to 75,000 clones, 91% seen once; the top ten hold roughly 1.3%. The source was peripheral blood, collected after pregnancy. These receptors were collected from a female donor in good health, enrolled as a control in a pregnancy study.

The CDR3 coding sequence is TGTGCCAGCAGTCTGAGGACTGAAGCTTTCTTT. Its protein is CASSLRTEAFF. This chain joins TRBV25-1 and TRBJ1-1; D gene ambiguous. The CDR3 sequence is 11 residues long. Germline-derived CDR1 and CDR2 are MGHDK and SYGVNS. The V gene lost 5 bases and the J gene lost 5 bases, with 6 bases spanning the gap. The whole variable domain, filled in from reference TRBV25-1 and TRBJ1-1, reads EADIYQTPRYLVIGTGKKITLECSQTMGHDKMYWYQQDPGMELHLIHYSYGVNSTEKGDLSSESTVSRIRTEHFPLTLESARPSHTSQYLCASSLRTEAFFGQGTRLTVV.

This chain uses TRBV27 with TRBJ1-2, with TRBD1 matching over 8 bases. Germline-derived CDR1 and CDR2 are MNHEY and SMNVEV (reference sequence). The CDR3 length is 17 residues. The V and J ends lost 1 base and 7 bases, in that order; junction bases with no gene match: 14. The CDR3 DNA reads as TGTGCCAGCAGTTTATATCCAGGGGGCCTCCTTATTGGTGGCTACACCTTC. This codes for CASSLYPGGLLIGGYTF.

This clone was seen only once. The genes are TRBV19 and TRBJ1-4, with 9 bases matching TRBD1. V gave up 5 bases and J gave up 8 bases; unmatched junction bases: 9. Germline V CDR1 and CDR2: LNHDA, SQIVND (reference sequence). The CDR3 spans 15 residues. The CDR3 is CASSSNRGHGEKLFF. CDR3 in DNA: TGTGCCAGTAGTTCAAACAGGGGGCACGGCGAAAAACTGTTTTTT.

The chain combines TRBV11-3 with TRBJ2-7; D perhaps matches TRBD1 (5 bases). Germline V CDR1 and CDR2: SGHNT, YENEEA. Deletions cut 2 bases from V and 3 bases from J, with 14 bases between. The CDR3 totals 15 residues. The CDR3 sequence: CASSLRTDILYEQYF. CDR3 in DNA: TGTGCCAGCAGCTTAAGGACGGACATCCTCTACGAGCAGTACTTC.

The gene calls are TRBV7-9 and TRBJ2-3, with 7 nucleotides matching TRBD2. V shed 4 bases, J shed 2 bases, and the junction held 6 bases outside the gene matches. Germline CDR1 is SEHNR and CDR2 is FQNEAQ (reference sequence). The CDR3 is 15 residues long. This CDR3 reads CASSYSSGITDTQYF. The CDR3 nucleotides are TGTGCCAGCAGCTACTCTAGCGGAATCACAGATACGCAGTATTTT.

The chain couples TRBV12-5 to TRBJ2-1; tentatively, D is TRBD2 (5 bases). In germline, CDR1 is LGHNT, CDR2 FRNRAP. V lost 5 bases, J lost 4 bases, and 6 bases lay in between. The CDR3 is 12 amino acids. The CDR3 spells CASGRDYNEQFF. CDR3 DNA sequence: TGTGCTAGTGGTCGGGATTACAATGAGCAGTTCTTC.

This sequence joins TRBV7-9 and TRBJ1-6; TRBD1 matches 10 bases. The V gene's germline CDR1 is SEHNR and CDR2 FQNEAQ (reference sequence). The ends lost 4 bases at V and 6 bases at J; junction bases unmatched: 6. CDR3 length equals 16 residues. CDR3 nucleotides: TGTGCCAGCAGCTCGGGACAGGGGCGTTTTAATTCACCCCTCCACTTT. Translating gives CASSSGQGRFNSPLHF.

This chain joins TRBV10-3 and TRBJ1-5; 7 bases are a match to TRBD1. The germline V gene encodes CDR1 ENHRY and CDR2 SYGVKD. The J segment lost 0 bases and the V segment lost 8 bases, leaving 7 bases of the junction unmatched. There are 15 residues in the CDR3. The CDR3: CAIGGTEFSNQPQHF. As DNA, the CDR3 is TGTGCCATCGGGGGGACAGAGTTTAGCAATCAGCCCCAGCATTTT.

This chain uses TRBV5-1 with TRBJ2-3; 8 nucleotides align to TRBD1. CDR3 size: 15 residues. After removal of 4 bases from V and 1 base from J, the junction contained 5 bases not matched to a gene. Germline lookup yields CDR1 SGHRS and CDR2 YFSETQ. The CDR3 DNA sequence: TGCGCCAGCAGCAGCGACAGGGGTGGCACAGATACGCAGTATTTT. Translated, it gives CASSSDRGGTDTQYF.

This chain joins TRBV12-5 and TRBJ2-5; D perhaps matches TRBD2 (5 bases). This CDR3 is 15 amino acids long. With 7 bases removed from V and 6 bases from J, the gap between germline ends came to 21 bases. Germline CDR1 reads LGHNT; CDR2 reads FRNRAP. CDR3 loop: CASAPDGIHGKTQYF. The CDR3 region has the DNA TGTGCTAGTGCCCCCGACGGGATACACGGAAAGACCCAGTACTTC.

This clone was recorded only once. The J gene is TRBJ2-7, the V gene TRBV5-6; 11 positions agree with TRBD1. The CDR3 has 17 amino acids. CDR1 and CDR2 from the germline V gene are SGHDT and YYEEEE. V shed 2 bases and J 1 base; nucleotides not matched to a gene: 8. The CDR3 loop reads CASSLEGQGVLSYEQYF. The CDR3 bases are TGTGCCAGCAGCTTAGAGGGACAGGGGGTGTTATCCTACGAGCAGTACTTC. The complete variable domain, with remaining parts taken from reference TRBV5-6 and TRBJ2-7, reads DAGVTQSPTHLIKTRGQQVTLRCSPKSGHDTVSWYQQALGQGPQFIFQYYEEEERQRGNFPDRFSGHQFPNYSSELNVNALLLGDSALYLCASSLEGQGVLSYEQYFGPGTRLTVT.

The chain carries TRBV30 and TRBJ2-7; D perhaps matches TRBD1 (5 bases). Per germline, CDR1 GTSNPN and CDR2 SVGIG (reference sequence). The V end lost 7 bases, the J end lost 2 bases, and 15 bases lay between the germline ends. The CDR3 is 13 amino acids. The CDR3 DNA is TGTGCCTCGACGGAAGACAGCACCTACGAGCAGTACTTC. Protein: CASTEDSTYEQYF.

This chain uses TRBV11-3 with TRBJ2-3, with 10 bases identical to TRBD2. The CDR3 runs 16 residues. V lost 5 bases to trimming and J lost 2 bases; unmatched junction nucleotides: 7. Germline CDR1 and CDR2: SGHNT and YENEEA. The CDR3 DNA is TGTGCCAGCAGCCTCCTAGCGGGGGCCCTCACAGATACGCAGTATTTT. This encodes CASSLLAGALTDTQYF.

The chain employs TRBV10-3 and TRBJ1-3, with D unresolved. CDR1 ENHRY and CDR2 SYGVKD come from the germline V gene. There are 15 residues in the CDR3. V gave up 6 bases and J gave up 0 bases, with 12 bases separating them. The CDR3: CAIRFTLSSGNTIYF. The CDR3 DNA reads TGTGCCATCAGGTTTACCCTTAGCTCTGGAAACACCATATATTTT.

The chain carries TRBV27 and TRBJ2-4; 8 bases match TRBD1. Germline V gene sequence: CDR1 MNHEY, CDR2 SMNVEV (reference sequence). CDR3 length equals 16 residues. Trimming cost V 6 bases and J 0 bases; bases outside gene matches: 7. The CDR3 DNA is TGTGCCAGCAGCCACACAGGGGGTAGAGCCAAAAACATTCAGTACTTC. Translating gives CASSHTGGRAKNIQYF.

This chain uses TRBV18 with TRBJ2-6; perhaps TRBD2 as D (5 bases). The CDR3 loop spans 16 amino acids. Germline CDR1 and CDR2: KGHSH and LQKENI. V was trimmed by 0 bases and J by 0 bases, leaving 6 bases between them. The DNA of the CDR3 is TGTGCCAGCTCACCACCGGGGAGCTCTGGGGCCAACGTCCTGACTTTC. This translates into CASSPPGSSGANVLTF.

The chain couples TRBV11-3 to TRBJ2-1; D may be TRBD1 (5 bases). Germline V CDR1 and CDR2: SGHNT, YENEEA. V was cut by 5 bases and J by 6 bases, with 11 bases left in between. There are 13 residues in the CDR3. The CDR3 bases are TGTGCCAGCAGCCTAGGGGCCCGCAATGAGCAGTTCTTC. Amino acid sequence: CASSLGARNEQFF.

The CDR3 sequence is CASSLALNTGELFF. The CDR3 region has the DNA TGTGCCAGCAGCTTAGCCCTAAACACCGGGGAGCTGTTTTTT. The chain links TRBV11-3 to TRBJ2-2; D is uncertain. The CDR3 covers 14 residues. Between the trimmed V and J ends, which lost 1 base and 2 bases, there was a span of 5 bases. From germline, CDR1 is SGHNT and CDR2 YENEEA.

This chain connects TRBV6-5 to TRBJ1-6; the D is unclear. Germline V lookup: CDR1 MNHEY, CDR2 SVGAGI. CDR3 length: 14 amino acids. The V end was cut by 2 bases, the J end by 10 bases, with 12 bases between. CDR3 nucleotide sequence: TGTGCCAGCAGTTACGGAGGGAATCGGTCACCCCTCCACTTT. The encoded protein is CASSYGGNRSPLHF.

The chain has TRBV2 and TRBJ2-2; 7 bases align to TRBD1. Unmatched junction bases numbered 3, after V lost 5 bases and J lost 0 bases. The CDR3 extends over 15 amino acids. Germline V gene sequence: CDR1 SNHLY, CDR2 FYNNEI. CDR3 sequence: CASSYDRANTGELFF. CDR3 in DNA: TGTGCCAGCAGTTACGACAGGGCGAACACCGGGGAGCTGTTTTTT.

The gene calls are TRBV4-3 and TRBJ2-7; 10 bases agree with TRBD2. Losses at the gene ends were 0 bases for V and 2 bases for J; bases not matched to a gene: 7. CDR1 LGHNA and CDR2 YSLEER come from the germline V gene. This CDR3 spans 17 amino acids. The CDR3, as DNA: TGCGCCAGCAGCCAAGAAACAGGGACTAGCGTTACCTACGAGCAGTACTTC. This gives the protein CASSQETGTSVTYEQYF.

V and J are TRBV6-6 and TRBJ1-5; unclear D gene. The CDR3 extends over 13 amino acids. Germline-derived CDR1 and CDR2 are MNHNY and SVGAGI (reference sequence). V dropped 6 bases and J dropped 3 bases, with 9 bases sitting between them. The DNA of the CDR3 is TGTGCCAGCAGCAAGAGAGTCAATCAGCCCCAGCATTTT. Translation: CASSKRVNQPQHF.

This chain links TRBV7-3 with TRBJ2-3, with D perhaps TRBD2 (6 bases). V was cut by 4 bases and J by 6 bases, with 20 bases left in between. Germline CDR1 reads SGHTA; CDR2 reads FQGTGA. The CDR3 has 16 amino acids. CDR3 nucleotides: TGTGCCAGCAGCTGGCGTAGCGGACCATCCCCCGATACGCAGTATTTT. It specifies CASSWRSGPSPDTQYF.

The chain has TRBV30 and TRBJ2-7, with D maybe TRBD2 (5 bases). The CDR3 totals 13 residues. V was clipped by 5 bases and J by 2 bases, with 13 bases between them. CDR1 is GTSNPN and CDR2 is SVGIG in the germline V gene (reference sequence). CDR3 residues: CAWGPGKTYEQYF. The DNA of the CDR3 is TGTGCCTGGGGACCCGGGAAAACCTACGAGCAGTACTTC.

This rearrangement joins TRBV30 to TRBJ1-2; D remains unclear. This CDR3 is 11 amino acids long. Trimming shortened V by 5 bases and J by 5 bases, and 9 bases separated the two germline ends. The germline V gene encodes CDR1 GTSNPN and CDR2 SVGIG (reference sequence). The CDR3 bases are TGTGCCTGGGGCGGTGTTTATGGCTACACCTTC. Translation gives CAWGGVYGYTF.

The chain is built from TRBV14 and TRBJ2-1; TRBD1 agrees at 7 bases. The CDR3 covers 15 residues. Germline CDR1 SGHDN, CDR2 FVKESK. Trimming took 3 bases from V and 5 from J; bases not matched to a gene: 7. The CDR3 DNA follows: TGTGCCAGCAGCCACAGCAGGGGGATAAACAATGAGCAGTTCTTC. Translating gives CASSHSRGINNEQFF.

Note on this clone: Other DNA variants within this sample encode the same CDR3. The chain links TRBV9 to TRBJ1-4; TRBD1 matches at 8 bases. The CDR3 contains 14 residues. Germline-derived CDR1 and CDR2 are SGDLS and YYNGEE. J lost 11 bases, V lost 2 bases, and 8 bases had no gene match. The CDR3 DNA is TGTGCCAGCAGCGTCGGACAGGGAGGTGAGAAACTGTTTTTT. This gives the protein CASSVGQGGEKLFF.

The V call is TRBV6-1, the J call TRBJ1-2, with TRBD1 matching over 8 bases. The CDR3 totals 14 residues. Per germline, CDR1 MNHNS and CDR2 SASEGT. V shed 6 bases and J 4 bases; nucleotides not matched to a gene: 7. CDR3 residues: CASSRTGPFYGYTF. In DNA form, the CDR3 reads TGTGCCAGCAGCAGGACAGGGCCGTTCTATGGCTACACCTTC.

The chain uses TRBV9 and TRBJ2-3; TRBD2 agrees at 8 bases. Germline V gives CDR1 SGDLS, CDR2 YYNGEE. CDR3 size: 18 residues. Trimming removed 3 bases from V and 0 bases from J; junction bases left unmatched: 12. The CDR3 bases are TGTGCCAGCAGCGCGATTCGGGCTAGCGGGTCTAGCACAGATACGCAGTATTTT. Amino acid sequence: CASSAIRASGSSTDTQYF. The whole variable domain, filled in from reference TRBV9 and TRBJ2-3, reads DSGVTQTPKHLITATGQRVTLRCSPRSGDLSVYWYQQSLDQGLQFLIQYYNGEERAKGNILERFSAQQFPDLHSELNLSSLELGDSALYFCASSAIRASGSSTDTQYFGPGTRLTVL.

The chain is built from TRBV2 and TRBJ1-5, with a tentative D call TRBD1 (5 bases). With 6 bases removed from V and 0 bases from J, the gap between germline ends came to 6 bases. CDR3 length: 13 amino acids. CDR1 SNHLY and CDR2 FYNNEI come from the germline V gene. CDR3 coding DNA: TGTGCCAGCAGAGGGGATAGCAATCAGCCCCAGCATTTT. Amino acid sequence: CASRGDSNQPQHF.